The 28 T cell receptor beta chains reported below all come from one sample, sequenced in a study of blood T cell repertoires in COVID-19. Data came from immunoSEQ multiplex PCR; TCRdb stores just in-frame clones and leaves some out. The table includes roughly 200,000 clones, more than 65% detected once. The sequencing input was peripheral blood. These receptors came from a man aged 50 to 60 with active or convalescent COVID-19.

The chain links TRBV7-2 to TRBJ2-7, with TRBD2 identical over 12 bases. The trim removed 3 bases at V and 6 bases at J, leaving 9 bases unmatched. Germline V gene sequence: CDR1 SGHTA, CDR2 FQGNSA. The CDR3 has 16 amino acids. The chain's CDR3 is CASSFRTSGVSPEQYF. In DNA, the CDR3 is TGTGCCAGCAGCTTCCGGACTAGCGGGGTATCCCCCGAGCAGTACTTC.

The chain has TRBV5-5 and TRBJ2-7; the match to TRBD1 covers 7 bases. Trimming at V came to 5 bases and at J to 4 bases, leaving 3 bases not matched to a gene. The CDR3 sequence is 12 residues long. CDR1 and CDR2 (germline): SGHKS, YYEKEE (reference sequence). The CDR3 DNA reads TGTGCCAGCAGGACACAGGGGTACGAGCAGTACTTC. It codes for CASRTQGYEQYF.

The chain is built from TRBV5-4 and TRBJ2-3, with no clear D. CDR1 and CDR2 (germline): SGHNT, YYREEE (reference sequence). V was pared by 0 bases and J by 1 base, with 9 bases between. This CDR3 contains 15 residues. The CDR3 reads CASSLGSEGTDTQYF. CDR3 nucleotide sequence: TGTGCCAGCAGCTTGGGGTCAGAGGGCACAGATACGCAGTATTTT.

The genes are TRBV7-8 and TRBJ1-4, with D uncertain. Germline V gene data show CDR1 as SGHVS and CDR2 as FQNEAQ. The CDR3 has 11 residues. Trimming removed 8 bases at V and 8 bases at J, with 9 bases between. DNA for the CDR3: TGTGCCAGCGGAATCGGGGAAAAACTGTTTTTT. Amino acid sequence: CASGIGEKLFF. The whole variable domain, filled in from reference TRBV7-8 and TRBJ1-4, reads GAGVSQSPRYKVAKRGQDVALRCDPISGHVSLFWYQQALGQGPEFLTYFQNEAQLDKSGLPSDRFFAERPEGSVSTLKIQRTQQEDSAVYLCASGIGEKLFFGSGTQLSVL.

The V and J genes are TRBV7-9 and TRBJ1-1; D is undetermined. CDR1 and CDR2 from the germline V gene are SEHNR and FQNEAQ (reference sequence). The germline V and J ends were trimmed by 5 bases and 5 bases, with 18 bases remaining between them. The CDR3 is 15 amino acids. CDR3 loop: CASSPHAGLGTEAFF. The CDR3 DNA is TGTGCCAGCAGCCCCCATGCCGGACTGGGAACTGAAGCTTTCTTT.

This clone was found once. The chain carries TRBV5-1 and TRBJ1-1; tentatively, D is TRBD1 (6 bases). CDR1 and CDR2 (germline): SGHRS, YFSETQ. Trimming stripped 3 bases from V and 4 bases from J, with 10 bases between. The CDR3 sequence is 13 residues long. CDR3 sequence (DNA): TGCGCCAGCAGCTCACAGGGTACCACTGAAGCTTTCTTT. This encodes CASSSQGTTEAFF.

This chain links TRBV19 with TRBJ2-5; D unclear. Germline V gene lookup returns CDR1 LNHDA and CDR2 SQIVND (reference sequence). V lost 0 bases, J lost 2 bases, and 4 bases lay in between. The CDR3 length is 13 residues. The DNA for the CDR3 is TGTGCCAGTAGTATAGAACAGCAAGAGACCCAGTACTTC. Its translation: CASSIEQQETQYF.

The chain links TRBV5-1 to TRBJ2-7; maybe TRBD2 (5 bases). Trimming took off 2 bases at V and 4 bases at J, with 16 bases between the two ends. This CDR3 has 15 amino acids. The germline V gene has CDR1 SGHRS and CDR2 YFSETQ. CDR3 bases: TGCGCCAGCAGCTTTGGACTTAATGGGTTATACGAGCAGTACTTC. Protein: CASSFGLNGLYEQYF.

This chain uses TRBV5-5 with TRBJ2-7; 8 bases agree with TRBD1. V dropped 0 bases and J dropped 3; count of bases not matched to a gene: 5. Per the germline V gene, CDR1 is SGHKS and CDR2 is YYEKEE (reference sequence). This CDR3 region has 15 residues. The chain's CDR3 is CASSLGQGAIYEQYF. The CDR3 DNA reads TGTGCCAGCAGCTTGGGGCAGGGGGCAATCTACGAGCAGTACTTC.

This chain uses TRBV12-2 with TRBJ1-2. TRBV12-2 is shown as a pseudogene. The CDR3 totals 11 residues. DNA for the CDR3: TGTGCAAGTCGCTTGTGCGGCGGCTACACCTTC. It yields the protein CASRLCGGYTF.

The genes are TRBV10-3 and TRBJ1-4, with TRBD1 matching over 9 bases. This CDR3 has 13 amino acids. The germline V gene encodes CDR1 ENHRY and CDR2 SYGVKD. Trimming at V came to 10 bases and at J to 7 bases, leaving 7 bases not matched to a gene. CDR3 in amino acids: CATSTGGPEKLFF. Written as DNA, the CDR3 is TGTGCCACCTCGACAGGGGGACCTGAAAAACTGTTTTTT.

This chain links TRBV19 with TRBJ1-2, with 11 bases matching TRBD1. Germline V gene lookup returns CDR1 LNHDA and CDR2 SQIVND (reference sequence). The CDR3 length is 12 residues. Trimming removed 8 bases from V and 8 bases from J; junction bases left unmatched: 4. CDR3: CASRTGGEGYTF. CDR3 nucleotides: TGTGCCAGTCGGACAGGGGGCGAAGGCTACACCTTC.

The CDR3 nucleotides are TGTGCCAGCAGCTTAGAGGGGACAGGCCCCAATTCACCCCTCCACTTT. This codes for CASSLEGTGPNSPLHF. The chain is built from TRBV7-2 and TRBJ1-6; 8 nucleotides match TRBD1. The CDR3 contains 16 residues. Germline lookup yields CDR1 SGHTA and CDR2 FQGNSA. Trimming took 1 base from V and 7 from J; bases not matched to a gene: 6. The entire variable domain, with the rest obtained from reference TRBV7-2 and TRBJ1-6, is as follows: GAGVSQSPSNKVTEKGKDVELRCDPISGHTALYWYRQSLGQGLEFLIYFQGNSAPDKSGLPSDRFSAERTGGSVSTLTIQRTQQEDSAVYLCASSLEGTGPNSPLHFGNGTRLTVT.

The chain has TRBV7-9 and TRBJ2-7; 10 bases line up with TRBD2. This CDR3 spans 15 amino acids. Germline values: CDR1 SEHNR, CDR2 FQNEAQ (reference sequence). J lost 0 bases, V lost 5 bases, and 4 bases had no gene match. In DNA, the CDR3 is TGTGCCAGCAGCCAGAGCGGGGGGGTCTCCTACGAGCAGTACTTC. Translation gives CASSQSGGVSYEQYF.

The CDR3 DNA reads TGTGCCAGCAGCTTGGGCCCGGGACAGGCGAACACCGGGGAGCTGTTTTTT. It translates to CASSLGPGQANTGELFF. J is TRBJ2-2 and V is TRBV5-5; 8 bases are a match to TRBD1. Germline V gene lookup returns CDR1 SGHKS and CDR2 YYEKEE (reference sequence). V lost 0 bases to trimming and J lost 0 bases; unmatched junction nucleotides: 4. CDR3 length: 17 residues.

The genes are TRBV9 and TRBJ1-5; 8 bases align to TRBD1. CDR1 is SGDLS and CDR2 is YYNGEE in the germline V gene. Losses at the gene ends were 2 bases for V and 4 bases for J; bases not matched to a gene: 5. CDR3 size: 15 residues. The CDR3 region is CASSVGQGENQPQHF. CDR3 DNA sequence: TGTGCCAGCAGCGTCGGACAGGGTGAGAATCAGCCCCAGCATTTT.

The rearrangement uses TRBV6-1 and TRBJ1-3; D may be TRBD1 (5 bases). In germline, CDR1 is MNHNS, CDR2 SASEGT. Trimming left V 1 base short and J 0 bases short, with 10 bases between. The CDR3 loop spans 16 amino acids. Here the CDR3 reads CASSEDTGPSGNTIYF. In DNA form, the CDR3 reads TGTGCCAGCAGTGAAGATACAGGACCCTCTGGAAACACCATATATTTT.

This clone was counted a few times. The chain employs TRBV29-1 and TRBJ1-1, with 8 bases matching TRBD1. With V trimmed by 4 bases and J by 4 bases, 2 bases remained unmatched. This CDR3 comprises 12 residues. Germline CDR1 is SQVTM and CDR2 is ANQGSEA. This CDR3 is CSVGQGSTEAFF. The CDR3 DNA reads TGCAGCGTTGGACAGGGGAGCACTGAAGCTTTCTTT.

The CDR3 loop is CASSQGGIQYF. The CDR3 DNA is TGTGCCAGCAGCCAAGGGGGCATTCAGTACTTC. This chain joins TRBV2 and TRBJ2-4, with D perhaps TRBD1 (6 bases). Trimming cost V 6 bases and J 9 bases, with 9 bases left between them. The CDR3 sequence is 11 residues long. CDR1 and CDR2 from the germline V gene are SNHLY and FYNNEI.

V and J are TRBV3-1 (or the pseudogene TRBV3-2) and TRBJ1-5; no clear D gene. Germline values: CDR1 LGHDT, CDR2 YNNKEL (reference sequence). CDR3 length: 13 amino acids. V was pared by 2 bases and J by 4 bases, with 6 bases between. CDR3 protein: CASSQSRNQPQHF. CDR3 DNA: TGTGCCAGCAGCCAAAGCCGAAATCAGCCCCAGCATTTT.

The J gene is TRBJ2-7, the V gene TRBV5-5; 7 bases agree with TRBD1. This CDR3 spans 12 amino acids. J was trimmed by 0 bases and V by 10 bases; bases with no gene match: 4. Germline loops: CDR1 SGHKS, CDR2 YYEKEE (reference sequence). This CDR3 is CAGGQYSYEQYF. DNA for the CDR3: TGTGCCGGGGGACAGTACTCCTACGAGCAGTACTTC.

The chain couples TRBV10-3 to TRBJ1-5, with TRBD1 as a possible D gene (5 bases). The germline V gene has CDR1 ENHRY and CDR2 SYGVKD. Trimming removed 3 bases from V and 4 bases from J, with 13 bases in between. This CDR3 is 15 amino acids long. The chain's CDR3 is CAISDSGEGNQPQHF. The DNA of the CDR3 is TGTGCCATCAGTGATTCGGGGGAGGGAAATCAGCCCCAGCATTTT.

This chain joins TRBV25-1 and TRBJ2-6; 8 nucleotides align to TRBD1. This CDR3 region has 18 residues. Germline V gene data show CDR1 as MGHDK and CDR2 as SYGVNS. Unmatched junction bases numbered 6, after V lost 1 base and J lost 1 base. The CDR3 DNA reads TGTGCCAGCAGTGAATTCGGGACAGGTACTTCTGGGGCCAACGTCCTGACTTTC. As protein: CASSEFGTGTSGANVLTF. Supplemented by reference TRBV25-1 and TRBJ2-6, the full variable domain reads EADIYQTPRYLVIGTGKKITLECSQTMGHDKMYWYQQDPGMELHLIHYSYGVNSTEKGDLSSESTVSRIRTEHFPLTLESARPSHTSQYLCASSEFGTGTSGANVLTFGAGSRLTVL.

The chain has TRBV9 and TRBJ2-7; weak D call: TRBD1 (6 bases). Germline V lookup: CDR1 SGDLS, CDR2 YYNGEE. The CDR3 has 13 amino acids. V was shortened by 4 bases and J by 2 bases, with 10 bases between the two germline ends. The CDR3 reads CASSPGTTYEQYF. CDR3 bases: TGTGCCAGCAGCCCCGGGACAACCTACGAGCAGTACTTC.

The V call is TRBV3-1 (or the pseudogene TRBV3-2), the J call TRBJ1-4, with D possibly TRBD1 on 6 matching bases. Germline assignment: CDR1 LGHDT and CDR2 YNNKEL (reference sequence). The CDR3 contains 14 residues. The ends were cut back, 4 bases at V and 8 bases at J, with 14 bases in the middle. The DNA for the CDR3 is TGTGCCAGCAGCCCAGGGGCGAGTGGCGAAAAACTGTTTTTT. It translates to CASSPGASGEKLFF.

The chain uses TRBV6-2 or TRBV6-3 and TRBJ2-7; possibly TRBD1 for D (7 bases). V lost 4 bases to trimming and J lost 1 base, with 17 bases between them. The CDR3 contains 16 residues. Germline V lookup: CDR1 MNHEY, CDR2 SVGEGT. CDR3 in DNA: TGTGCCAGCAGTTGGGACGCAGGGGGGAAATCCTACGAGCAGTACTTC. Protein product: CASSWDAGGKSYEQYF.

V gene TRBV6-6 combines with J gene TRBJ2-2; 9 bases are shared with TRBD1. This CDR3 is built from 16 residues. The ends lost 6 bases at V and 1 base at J; junction bases unmatched: 6. In germline, CDR1 is MNHNY, CDR2 SVGAGI (reference sequence). The CDR3 sequence is CASRTRDRVNTGELFF. In DNA, the CDR3 is TGTGCCAGCAGAACCCGGGACAGGGTGAACACCGGGGAGCTGTTTTTT.

This clone occurred once. The chain uses TRBV9 and TRBJ2-1; the D gene is possibly TRBD2 (6 bases). The CDR3 is made up of 14 amino acids. Trimming took 0 bases from V and 6 from J, leaving 10 bases between them. Germline V gene lookup returns CDR1 SGDLS and CDR2 YYNGEE. The CDR3 loop is CASSVAGTVNEQFF. As DNA, the CDR3 is TGTGCCAGCAGCGTAGCAGGGACTGTCAATGAGCAGTTCTTC.